This TCR beta chain was sequenced in a study of T cell clones after liver transplantation. About the research overall: Tolerant meant at least one year fully off immunosuppression without liver enzymes above twice normal. Study-wide findings and caveats: The donor-reactive repertoire was only partly measurable in two subjects, lacking donor cells.

Only one count was recorded for this clone. The antigen is not known. The germline CDR1 and CDR2 sequences are SNHLY and FYNNEI. This CDR3 is 13 amino acids long. Trimming took off 0 bases at V and 13 bases at J, with 13 bases between the two ends. Profiled with immunoSEQ multiplex PCR; TCRdb holds only in-frame clones, not every one. The sample shows 65,000 to 80,000 clones, roughly 80% of them seen only once. Sorting of unstimulated PBMCs yielded separate CD3+CD4+ and CD3+CD8+ fractions. Sequencing used CD4+ T cells from blood, obtained before liver transplant. V gene TRBV2 combines with J gene TRBJ2-1; the D gene is possibly TRBD1 (5 bases). This clonotype was obtained from a human donor who received a liver transplant. The CDR3 reads CASSEADKVPQFF. The CDR3 nucleotides are TGTGCCAGCAGTGAAGCGGACAAAGTCCCTCAGTTCTTC.